The sequence of this T cell receptor (beta chain) was determined in a study of blood T cell repertoires in COVID-19. Germline V gene sequence: CDR1 SGHAT, CDR2 FQDESV (reference sequence). V lost 1 base to trimming and J lost 0 bases; unmatched junction nucleotides: 3. The CDR3 covers 15 residues. Method: immunoSEQ multiplex PCR; TCRdb's copy keeps in-frame clones and lacks some. Here the sample spans about 350,000 clones, about 90% being singletons. This clonotype originated in a woman aged 25 to 45 who had been exposed to COVID-19. Sequences were obtained from PBMCs or T cells enriched from blood (not recorded which). This chain uses TRBV11-1 with TRBJ2-7; 7 bases agree with TRBD1. The CDR3 region has the DNA TGTGCCAGCAGCTTAGGCACAGGGGCCTCCTACGAGCAGTACTTC. The encoded protein is CASSLGTGASYEQYF.